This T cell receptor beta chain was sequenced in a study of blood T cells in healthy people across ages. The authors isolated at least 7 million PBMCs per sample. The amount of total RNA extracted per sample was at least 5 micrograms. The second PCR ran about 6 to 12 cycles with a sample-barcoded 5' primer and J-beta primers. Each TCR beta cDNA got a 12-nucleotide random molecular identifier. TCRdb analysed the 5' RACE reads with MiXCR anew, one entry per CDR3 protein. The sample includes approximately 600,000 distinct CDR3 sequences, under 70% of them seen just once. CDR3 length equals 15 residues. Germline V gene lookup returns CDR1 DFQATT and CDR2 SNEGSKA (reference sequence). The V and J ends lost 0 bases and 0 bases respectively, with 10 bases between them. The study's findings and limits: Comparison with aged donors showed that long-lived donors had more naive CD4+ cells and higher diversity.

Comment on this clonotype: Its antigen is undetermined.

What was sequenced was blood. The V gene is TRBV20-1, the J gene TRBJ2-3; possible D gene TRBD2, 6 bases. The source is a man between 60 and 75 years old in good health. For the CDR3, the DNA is TGCAGTGCTAGAGATCATCGGGGGAGCACAGATACGCAGTATTTT. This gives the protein CSARDHRGSTDTQYF.